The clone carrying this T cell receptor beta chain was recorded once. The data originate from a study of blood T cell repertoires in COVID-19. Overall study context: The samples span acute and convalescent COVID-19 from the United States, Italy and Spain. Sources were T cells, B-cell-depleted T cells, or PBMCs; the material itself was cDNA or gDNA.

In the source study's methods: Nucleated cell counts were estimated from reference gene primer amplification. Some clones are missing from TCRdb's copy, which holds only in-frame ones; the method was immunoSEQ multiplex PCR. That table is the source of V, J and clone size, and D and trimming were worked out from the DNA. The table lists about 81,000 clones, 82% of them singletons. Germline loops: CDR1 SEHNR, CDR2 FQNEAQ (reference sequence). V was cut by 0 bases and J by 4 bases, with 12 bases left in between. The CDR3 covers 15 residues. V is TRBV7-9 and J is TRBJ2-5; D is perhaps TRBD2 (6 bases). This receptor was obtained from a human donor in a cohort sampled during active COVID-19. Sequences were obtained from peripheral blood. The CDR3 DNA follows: TGTGCCAGCAGCTTAGCGCCCGGACTAATAGAGACCCAGTACTTC. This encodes CASSLAPGLIETQYF. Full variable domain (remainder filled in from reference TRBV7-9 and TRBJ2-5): DTGVSQNPRHKITKRGQNVTFRCDPISEHNRLYWYRQTLGQGPEFLTYFQNEAQLEKSRLLSDRFSAERPKGSFSTLEIQRTEQGDSAMYLCASSLAPGLIETQYFGPGTRLLVL.